Each of the 2 T cell receptor beta chains below was sequenced from the same sample in a study of cytomegalovirus exposure and HLA in healthy donors. Use of 60 Vbeta and 13 Jbeta primers characterized the PCR. Here immunoSEQ multiplex PCR was the method, and the copy in TCRdb shows in-frame clones only, minus some. The top ten hold more than 4% of the sample, which has fewer than 150,000 clones, about four fifths seen once. The sequencing sample was made of PBMCs. These receptors originate from a middle-aged man in good health and CMV-seropositive.

The chain carries TRBV10-3 and TRBJ2-3, with D possibly matching TRBD2 (5 bases). In germline, CDR1 is ENHRY, CDR2 SYGVKD. Trimming removed 11 bases from V and 1 base from J, with 19 bases in between. CDR3 length: 15 amino acids. The CDR3 loop reads CAVSRTPEGTDTQYF. The DNA of the CDR3 is TGTGCCGTTTCCCGGACTCCCGAGGGCACAGATACGCAGTATTTT.

The chain employs TRBV2 and TRBJ2-4; TRBD1 aligns across 12 bases. The CDR3 is made up of 18 amino acids. After removal of 3 bases from V and 0 bases from J, the junction contained 6 bases not matched to a gene. CDR1 and CDR2 from the germline V gene are SNHLY and FYNNEI. The CDR3 reads CASSDGTGGPLAKNIQYF. CDR3 sequence (DNA): TGTGCCAGCAGTGATGGGACAGGGGGCCCTTTAGCCAAAAACATTCAGTACTTC.